Listed below are T cell receptor beta chains from one sample, sequenced in a study of blood T cell repertoires in COVID-19. The repertoire was sequenced with immunoSEQ multiplex PCR; TCRdb's copy has only in-frame clones and lacks some. The table lists 100,000 or so clones, 65% to 90% of them singletons, with roughly 2.7% in the top ten. Sequenced: PBMCs or T cells enriched from blood (not recorded which). The receptor set was obtained from a woman aged 45-65 years who had recovered from COVID-19. The CDR3 runs from the conserved cysteine through the conserved F or W. A D gene is named only where the DNA matches it firmly. A clone size is listed for some rows: how often the clone was seen (once, few, many), or a class if it is expanded.

TRBJ2-2 | . | . | TRBV7-6 | TGTGCCAGCAGCTTTGAGGGGGTTGGCACCGGGGAGCTGTTTTTT | CASSFEGVGTGELFF
TRBJ2-3 | TRBD2 | . | TRBV27 | TGTGCCAGCAGTTTCCGACTAGCTATAGATACGCAGTATTTT | CASSFRLAIDTQYF
TRBJ2-5 | TRBD1 | once | TRBV2 | TGTGCCAGCACAGACAGGGGGGCCCTCCAAGAGACCCAGTACTTC | CASTDRGALQETQYF
TRBJ2-7 | TRBD2 | . | TRBV7-7 | TGTGCCAGCAGCTTATATGGGGGGGGCGAGCAGTACTTC | CASSLYGGGEQYF
TRBJ2-7 | TRBD1 | . | TRBV2 | TGTGCCAGCAGTGAGGACAGGGGTTCCGGCTACGAGCAGTACTTC | CASSEDRGSGYEQYF
TRBJ2-2 | . | . | TRBV7-8 | TGTGCCAGCAGCTTAGAAGGAGCTGGGTACACCGGGGAGCTGTTTTTT | CASSLEGAGYTGELFF
TRBJ1-1 | TRBD1 | few | TRBV11-2 | TGTGCCAGCAGCTTCGACAGGGGGCGCGAAAATGAAGCTTTCTTT | CASSFDRGRENEAFF
TRBJ2-3 | TRBD2 | . | TRBV5-1 | TGCGCCAGCAGCTCCCGCCCGGGACTAGCGTCAAAAGATACGCAGTATTTT | CASSSRPGLASKDTQYF
TRBJ1-3 | . | few | TRBV28 | TGTGCCAGCAGTTCCCCGGACAGCCGCAGATTCTCTGGAAACACCATATATTTT | CASSSPDSRRFSGNTIYF
TRBJ1-6 | TRBD1 | . | TRBV27 | TGTGCCAGCAGTCCCGGGACAGGGGGGAATTCACCCCTCCACTTT | CASSPGTGGNSPLHF
TRBJ2-1 | . | . | TRBV5-1 | TGCGCCAGCAATGCGGTGAGCTCCTACAATGAGCAGTTCTTC | CASNAVSSYNEQFF
TRBJ2-7 | TRBD1 | . | TRBV6-5 | TGTGCCACCACCAGCGACAGGGGATACGAGCAGTACTTC | CATTSDRGYEQYF
TRBJ1-2 | TRBD1 | . | TRBV3-1/TRBV3-2 | TGTGCCAGCAGCCAAGGAACCACAGGGGGTGGCTACACCTTC | CASSQGTTGGGYTF
TRBJ2-3 | TRBD2 | once | TRBV10-2 | TGCGCCAGCAGTGAGTCTGGTAGCGGGGACTTAACAGATACGCAGTATTTT | CASSESGSGDLTDTQYF
TRBJ1-1 | TRBD1 | many | TRBV6-4 | TGTGCCAGCAGAAGAACAGGGGAGGACACTGAAGCTTTCTTT | CASRRTGEDTEAFF
TRBJ2-7 | TRBD2 | . | TRBV20-1 | TGCAGTGCTAGTGGACTAGCGGCCTACGAGCAGTACTTC | CSASGLAAYEQYF
TRBJ2-3 | . | . | TRBV11-3 | TGTGCCAGCAGCTCCGGACTAAAAACTAGCACAGATACGCAGTATTTT | CASSSGLKTSTDTQYF
TRBJ1-2 | TRBD1 | . | TRBV19 | TGTGCCAGTAGTACACTTCAGACAGGGTCGATCTATGGCTACACCTTC | CASSTLQTGSIYGYTF
TRBJ2-2 | . | . | TRBV6-5 | TGTGCCAGCAGCCTTACAGCTCACGGGGAGCTGTTTTTT | CASSLTAHGELFF
TRBJ1-1 | . | . | TRBV5-4 | TGTGCCAGCAGCTTGGACAGCTTGAACACTGAAGCTTTCTTT | CASSLDSLNTEAFF
TRBJ2-1 | . | . | TRBV12-2 | TGTGCAAGTCGCTTACCTACGAATGAGCAGTTCTTC | CASRLPTNEQFF
TRBJ1-6 | TRBD1 | few | TRBV27 | TGTGCCAGCAGGATAACAGGGGCCAATTCACCCCTCCACTTT | CASRITGANSPLHF
TRBJ2-5 | TRBD2 | . | TRBV11-2 | TGTGCCAGCAGCCTACCCCCGAGCGGGGGACACCTTAGGACCCAGTACTTC | CASSLPPSGGHLRTQYF
TRBJ2-7 | . | . | TRBV6-5 | TGTGCCAGCAGGGGGACAACCGAATCCGAGCAGTACTTC | CASRGTTESEQYF
TRBJ1-1 | . | . | TRBV10-2 | TGCGCCAGCAGTGATACGAGGACAGCAAACACTGAAGCTTTCTTT | CASSDTRTANTEAFF
TRBJ2-2 | . | . | TRBV6-2/TRBV6-3 | TGTGCCAGCAGTTACCTCCAAAAAGGGAGGACCGGGGAGCTGTTTTTT | CASSYLQKGRTGELFF
TRBJ2-7 | . | . | TRBV7-3 | TGTGCCAGCAGCCCTCTTCGGCAGGTGGATGTGCAGTACTTC | CASSPLRQVDVQYF
TRBJ1-4 | . | . | TRBV19 | TGTGCCAGTAGTGGACAGCCTACTAATGAAAAACTGTTTTTT | CASSGQPTNEKLFF
TRBJ2-6 | TRBD1 | . | TRBV6-1 | TGTGCCAGCAGTGTCAGGACAGGGGGCTCTGGGGCCAACGTCCTGACTTTC | CASSVRTGGSGANVLTF
TRBJ2-5 | TRBD1 | . | TRBV9 | TGTGCCAGCACCTTTAGATCAGGGGGGACCCAGTACTTC | CASTFRSGGTQYF
TRBJ1-2 | TRBD1 | . | TRBV5-1 | TGCGCCAGCAGCTTGAGGGAGCCAGGGGGCAACTATGGCTACACCTTC | CASSLREPGGNYGYTF
TRBJ2-7 | TRBD1 | few | TRBV19 | TGTGCCAGTAGTATATTTGGACAGGCCGTCTACGAGCAGTACTTC | CASSIFGQAVYEQYF
TRBJ1-1 | TRBD1 | . | TRBV5-4 | TGTGCCAGCAGCTTGAGTTCAGGGGGCAACACTGAAGCTTTCTTT | CASSLSSGGNTEAFF
TRBJ2-3 | . | . | TRBV10-3 | TGTGCCATCATGGACGGGAGTGGAGATACGCAGTATTTT | CAIMDGSGDTQYF
TRBJ2-5 | TRBD1 | few | TRBV18 | TGTGCCAGCTCACCACCGACAGGGTACCAAGAGACCCAGTACTTC | CASSPPTGYQETQYF
TRBJ1-2 | . | . | TRBV18 | TGTGCCAGCTCACCGATCGGCAGGGAATATGGCTACACCTTC | CASSPIGREYGYTF
TRBJ1-2 | . | . | TRBV28 | TGTGCCAGCATCGCCGTGACAGGAGAACCCTATGGCTACACCTTC | CASIAVTGEPYGYTF
TRBJ2-1 | . | . | TRBV7-2 | TGTGCCAGCAACCGGGTGGGCTCCTACAATGAGCAGTTCTTC | CASNRVGSYNEQFF
TRBJ2-1 | TRBD2 | . | TRBV20-1 | TGCAGGGCGGGGGGCGATGAGCAGTTCTTC | CRAGGDEQFF
TRBJ2-3 | . | few | TRBV29-1 | TGCAGCGTTCTCGGCGGCAGGGGAACAGATACGCAGTATTTT | CSVLGGRGTDTQYF
TRBJ1-5 | . | . | TRBV28 | TGTGCCAGCAGACCTCCGGACGGGGGCAATCAGCCCCAGCATTTT | CASRPPDGGNQPQHF
TRBJ1-6 | . | . | TRBV3-1/TRBV3-2 | TGTGCCAGCAGCCGAAACAGGTTACCCCTCCACTTT | CASSRNRLPLHF
TRBJ2-5 | . | once | TRBV5-1 | TGCGCCAGCAGCTTCGACAGACCGCAAGAGACCCAGTACTTC | CASSFDRPQETQYF
TRBJ2-4 | TRBD2 | . | TRBV27 | TGTGCCAGCAGTGACCGACTAGCGGGGGTAGACATTCAGTACTTC | CASSDRLAGVDIQYF
TRBJ1-5 | . | . | TRBV18 | TGTGCCAGCTCACCGGGGCAAAAACAGCCCCAGCATTTT | CASSPGQKQPQHF